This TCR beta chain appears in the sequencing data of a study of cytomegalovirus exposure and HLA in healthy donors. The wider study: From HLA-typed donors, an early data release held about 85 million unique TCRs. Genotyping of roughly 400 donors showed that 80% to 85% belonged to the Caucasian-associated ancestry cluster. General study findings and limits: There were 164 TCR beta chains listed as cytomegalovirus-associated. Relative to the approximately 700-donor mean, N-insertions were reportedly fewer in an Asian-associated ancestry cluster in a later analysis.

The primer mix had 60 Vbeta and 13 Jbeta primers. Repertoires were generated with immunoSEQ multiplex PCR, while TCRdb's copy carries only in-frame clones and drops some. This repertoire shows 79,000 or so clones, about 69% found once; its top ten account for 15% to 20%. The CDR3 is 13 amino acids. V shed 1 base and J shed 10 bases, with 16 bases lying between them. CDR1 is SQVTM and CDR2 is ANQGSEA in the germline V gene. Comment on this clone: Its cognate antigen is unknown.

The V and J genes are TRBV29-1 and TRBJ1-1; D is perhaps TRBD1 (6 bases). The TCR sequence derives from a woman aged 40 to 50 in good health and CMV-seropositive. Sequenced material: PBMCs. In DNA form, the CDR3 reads TGCAGCGTTGAAGGTAACAGGGAGAGTCCAGCTTTCTTT. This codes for CSVEGNRESPAFF.